The clone carrying this T cell receptor beta chain was detected only once. Antigen unknown. Time point meaning: cycle 4 day 1 (C4D1), after five to seven weeks of nivolumab. Each patient relapsed following autologous stem cell transplantation, and prior brentuximab vedotin exposure differed. The sample originates from a study of PD-1 blockade in classical Hodgkin lymphoma. Whole-study results and caveats: Repertoire difference causes, possibly disease activity or prior therapy, remain undefined. A significant rise in TCR diversity was seen by C4D1 for CD4+ cells but not for CD8+ cells.

The V gene lost 6 bases and the J gene lost 7 bases, with 15 bases spanning the gap. The CDR3 covers 14 residues. CDR1 is SGHTA and CDR2 is FQGTGA in the germline V gene. This table comes from immunoSEQ multiplex PCR, and its TCRdb copy is limited to in-frame clones, with some not included. Found here are about 50,000 clones, around 89% of them singletons; the top ten hold approximately 13%. The clonotype comes from a human donor with classical Hodgkin lymphoma. Sequenced here: peripheral blood mononuclear cells (PBMCs), sampled before the fourth cycle of nivolumab. This chain connects TRBV7-3 to TRBJ2-2; D unclear. CDR3 nucleotides: TGTGCCAGCAGATCAGTAGGAGCTGGCGGGGAGCTGTTTTTT. Its protein product is CASRSVGAGGELFF.